Sequencing of this T cell receptor beta chain was carried out in a study of cytomegalovirus exposure and HLA in healthy donors. Regarding the study as a whole: Solely CMV serostatus was available to characterize immune exposure. For cytomegalovirus status, the classifier reportedly gave diagnoses with high specificity and sensitivity.

The V gene lost 6 bases and the J gene lost 8 bases, with 16 bases spanning the gap. The CDR3 is 13 amino acids. Germline loops: CDR1 SNHLY, CDR2 FYNNEI. On this clone: What it binds is unknown.

Participants comprised healthy donors of bone marrow. Use of 60 Vbeta and 13 Jbeta primers characterized the PCR. The protocol was immunoSEQ multiplex PCR, while the TCRdb copy is restricted to in-frame clones and leaves out a portion. The repertoire consists of 150,000 to 200,000 clones, with about 72% occurring once and the leading ten covering over 1.1%. Material for sequencing was PBMCs. This TCR derives from a man in his sixties in good health and CMV-seronegative. The chain carries TRBV2 and TRBJ1-2; D is uncertain. CDR3: CASRITGFDGYTF. The CDR3 DNA follows: TGTGCCAGCAGGATAACGGGTTTCGACGGCTACACCTTC.